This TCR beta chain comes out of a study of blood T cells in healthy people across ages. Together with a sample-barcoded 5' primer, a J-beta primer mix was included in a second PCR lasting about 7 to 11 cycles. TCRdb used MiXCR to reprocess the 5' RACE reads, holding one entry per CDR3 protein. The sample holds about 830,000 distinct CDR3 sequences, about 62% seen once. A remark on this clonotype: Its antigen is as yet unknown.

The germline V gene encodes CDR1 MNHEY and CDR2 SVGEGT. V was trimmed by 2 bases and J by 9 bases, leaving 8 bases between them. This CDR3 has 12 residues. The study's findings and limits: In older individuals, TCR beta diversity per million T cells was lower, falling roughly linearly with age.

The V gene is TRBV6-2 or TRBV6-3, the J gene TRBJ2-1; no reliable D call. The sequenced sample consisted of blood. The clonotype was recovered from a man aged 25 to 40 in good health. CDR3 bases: TGTGCCAGCAGTTACCGGTCGGGTGAGCAGTTCTTC. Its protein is CASSYRSGEQFF.